The 29 T cell receptor beta chains below all came from one sample that was sequenced in a study of technical replicates of blood from several donors. Method: immunoSEQ multiplex PCR; TCRdb's copy keeps in-frame clones and lacks some. This sample has tens of thousands of clones, with roughly 94% found just once. The sequencing sample was made of T cells isolated from PBMCs. The receptors here all came from a human donor in good health.

This clone appeared a few times. This sequence joins TRBV27 and TRBJ2-5; unclear D gene. V was clipped by 5 bases and J by 5 bases, with 12 bases between them. Looked up from germline, CDR1 is MNHEY and CDR2 is SMNVEV (reference sequence). The CDR3 spans 13 residues. The CDR3 loop reads CASSIFRLETQYF. Here the CDR3 DNA reads TGTGCCAGCAGTATCTTCCGACTGGAGACCCAGTACTTC.

The J gene is TRBJ2-2, the V gene TRBV2; 7 bases agree with TRBD2. Germline assignment: CDR1 SNHLY and CDR2 FYNNEI. The CDR3 covers 15 residues. The junction had 7 bases not matched to a gene; V was cut back by 3 bases and J by 6 bases. CDR3 region: CASSELAGASGELFF. The CDR3 DNA follows: TGTGCCAGCAGTGAGTTGGCGGGAGCCTCCGGGGAGCTGTTTTTT.

The chain carries TRBV11-2 and TRBJ2-3; D perhaps matches TRBD2 (6 bases). V was pared by 5 bases and J by 4 bases, with 16 bases between. Germline V gives CDR1 SGHAT, CDR2 FQNNGV. This CDR3 is 15 amino acids long. The CDR3 region has the DNA TGTGCCAGCAGCCGACTTAGGGAGGAGGCAGATACGCAGTATTTT. It codes for CASSRLREEADTQYF.

CDR3 loop: CASSFQGMNTEAFF. The CDR3 bases are TGTGCCAGCAGCTTCCAGGGGATGAACACTGAAGCTTTCTTT. V gene TRBV7-9 combines with J gene TRBJ1-1; the D gene is possibly TRBD1 (6 bases). Germline CDR1 and CDR2: SEHNR and FQNEAQ (reference sequence). The CDR3 covers 14 residues. Trimming took off 3 bases at V and 0 bases at J, with 8 bases between the two ends.

This chain links TRBV29-1 with TRBJ2-7; TRBD2 aligns across 7 bases. V dropped 0 bases and J dropped 4; count of bases not matched to a gene: 9. Looked up from germline, CDR1 is SQVTM and CDR2 is ANQGSEA. The CDR3 is made up of 15 amino acids. The chain's CDR3 is CSVEDRGGFEYEQYF. The CDR3 region has the DNA TGCAGCGTTGAAGATCGGGGAGGGTTCGAATACGAGCAGTACTTC.

J is TRBJ1-2 and V is TRBV6-6; 8 nucleotides align to TRBD1. V was pared by 6 bases and J by 6 bases, with 3 bases of the junction left unmatched. Germline values: CDR1 MNHNY, CDR2 SVGAGI (reference sequence). The length of the CDR3 is 12 residues. Written as DNA, the CDR3 is TGTGCCAGCAGGACAGGGGACGATGGCTACACCTTC. It specifies CASRTGDDGYTF.

The J gene is TRBJ1-1, the V gene TRBV12-5, with TRBD1 as a possible D gene (6 bases). The CDR3 loop spans 14 amino acids. V lost 6 bases and J lost 0, with 11 bases in between. Looked up from germline, CDR1 is LGHNT and CDR2 is FRNRAP. DNA of the CDR3: TGTGCTAGTGGCCTGGGGGCGCTGAACACTGAAGCTTTCTTT. Translating it yields CASGLGALNTEAFF.

V is TRBV19 and J is TRBJ1-2; possible D gene TRBD1, 6 bases. The CDR3 covers 15 residues. Germline V gives CDR1 LNHDA, CDR2 SQIVND (reference sequence). Trimming pared 3 bases from V and 4 bases from J, leaving 15 bases between. Written as DNA, the CDR3 is TGTGCCAGTAGTATTGAATTACAGGGCCCCTATGGCTACACCTTC. As protein: CASSIELQGPYGYTF.

V gene TRBV6-1 combines with J gene TRBJ2-3; D is possibly TRBD2 (6 bases). CDR3 length equals 19 residues. From germline, CDR1 is MNHNS and CDR2 SASEGT. V shed 0 bases and J shed 0 bases, with 19 bases lying between them. The CDR3 region has the DNA TGTGCCAGCAGTGAAGCATGGGGTAGCGGACGAATTAGCACAGATACGCAGTATTTT. Translated, it gives CASSEAWGSGRISTDTQYF.

V usage is TRBV5-1 and J usage is TRBJ2-3; no clear D gene. Trimming removed 4 bases from V and 4 bases from J, with 16 bases in between. The length of the CDR3 is 15 residues. Per germline, CDR1 SGHRS and CDR2 YFSETQ. CDR3 loop: CASSLYRPQADTQYF. Written as DNA, the CDR3 is TGCGCCAGCAGCCTCTACAGACCCCAAGCAGATACGCAGTATTTT. Together with reference TRBV5-1 and TRBJ2-3, the CDR3 gives the full variable domain: KAGVTQTPRYLIKTRGQQVTLSCSPISGHRSVSWYQQTPGQGLQFLFEYFSETQRNKGNFPGRFSGRQFSNSRSEMNVSTLELGDSALYLCASSLYRPQADTQYFGPGTRLTVL.

This chain links TRBV7-2 with TRBJ1-2; 9 nucleotides agree with TRBD1. Germline CDR1 SGHTA, CDR2 FQGNSA. The CDR3 is made up of 13 amino acids. V was clipped by 5 bases and J by 6 bases; unmatched bases: 4. CDR3 DNA: TGTGCCAGCAGCCCCCGGACAGGGGATGGCTACACCTTC. This gives the protein CASSPRTGDGYTF.

The chain employs TRBV6-5 and TRBJ2-7; 10 nucleotides align to TRBD2. Germline assignment: CDR1 MNHEY and CDR2 SVGAGI. CDR3 length: 15 amino acids. V shed 6 bases, J shed 1 base, and the junction held 6 bases outside the gene matches. CDR3 sequence (DNA): TGTGCCAGCAGCTACGGACTAGCGGCTTCCTACGAGCAGTACTTC. It encodes CASSYGLAASYEQYF.

J is TRBJ2-2 and V is TRBV19, with TRBD1 identical over 7 bases. The length of the CDR3 is 14 residues. Germline values: CDR1 LNHDA, CDR2 SQIVND (reference sequence). Unmatched junction bases numbered 6, after V lost 7 bases and J lost 4 bases. CDR3 nucleotides: TGTGCCAGTAACCAAGACAGGGCCACCGGGGAGCTGTTTTTT. It specifies CASNQDRATGELFF.

This clone appeared once. V usage is TRBV29-1 and J usage is TRBJ2-1; 11 nucleotides align to TRBD1. Germline assignment: CDR1 SQVTM and CDR2 ANQGSEA. The CDR3 consists of 20 residues. Unmatched junction bases numbered 25, after V lost 3 bases and J lost 9 bases. In nucleotides, the CDR3 is TGCAGCGTTGAGGCGGTCGGGGACAGGGGGTTAGCGGGCCTTATGCGTGAGCAGTTCTTC. The encoded protein is CSVEAVGDRGLAGLMREQFF.

The chain uses TRBV14 and TRBJ2-7; 7 nucleotides align to TRBD1. The J segment lost 7 bases and the V segment lost 4 bases, leaving 16 bases of the junction unmatched. Germline values: CDR1 SGHDN, CDR2 FVKESK. The CDR3 loop spans 16 amino acids. Here the CDR3 reads CASSPRLGEGGLEQYF. CDR3 coding DNA: TGTGCCAGCAGCCCCCGGCTAGGAGAAGGGGGCTTAGAGCAGTACTTC. Full variable domain (missing parts from reference TRBV14 and TRBJ2-7): EAGVTQFPSHSVIEKGQTVTLRCDPISGHDNLYWYRRVMGKEIKFLLHFVKESKQDESGMPNNRFLAERTGGTYSTLKVQPAELEDSGVYFCASSPRLGEGGLEQYFGPGTRLTVT.

The rearrangement joins TRBV27 to TRBJ2-1; 9 bases agree with TRBD1. Germline trimming cut 5 bases from V and 3 bases from J; bases unmatched to any gene: 5. The germline gives CDR1 MNHEY, CDR2 SMNVEV (reference sequence). This CDR3 is built from 15 residues. The CDR3 protein is CASSNSGQGYNEQFF. The DNA of the CDR3 is TGTGCCAGCAGTAACTCGGGACAGGGCTACAATGAGCAGTTCTTC.

V usage is TRBV7-3 and J usage is TRBJ1-1, with 7 bases lining up with TRBD1. CDR1 and CDR2 (germline): SGHTA, FQGTGA. The V and J ends lost 6 bases and 4 bases, in that order; junction bases with no gene match: 14. CDR3 length equals 16 residues. The CDR3 DNA reads TGTGCCAGCAGGAGCCAAAACAGGGGACTTGGCACTGAAGCTTTCTTT. Its translation is CASRSQNRGLGTEAFF.

The chain couples TRBV10-3 to TRBJ2-1; D might be TRBD1 (5 bases). Germline assignment: CDR1 ENHRY and CDR2 SYGVKD. The CDR3 covers 14 residues. With 7 bases removed from V and 8 bases from J, the gap between germline ends came to 18 bases. CDR3 in DNA: TGTGCCATCAAAGGGGAACAGGTGGTGGATGAGCAGTTCTTC. This codes for CAIKGEQVVDEQFF.

The chain recombines TRBV6-5 with TRBJ1-2, with 9 bases fitting TRBD1. This CDR3 region has 15 residues. CDR1 and CDR2 (germline): MNHEY, SVGAGI. The V and J ends lost 0 bases and 4 bases, in that order; junction bases with no gene match: 3. The DNA for the CDR3 is TGTGCCAGCAGTTACTCGATGGACAGGGGCTATGGCTACACCTTC. Protein sequence: CASSYSMDRGYGYTF.

The rearrangement uses TRBV30 and TRBJ1-2; D is possibly TRBD1 (6 bases). The CDR3 length is 14 residues. Trimming took 1 base from V and 8 from J, leaving 17 bases between them. Germline assignment: CDR1 GTSNPN and CDR2 SVGIG (reference sequence). The CDR3 loop reads CAWSGLWTANGYTF. In DNA form, the CDR3 reads TGTGCCTGGAGTGGTCTTTGGACAGCTAACGGCTACACCTTC.

This clone was detected a few times. V gene TRBV25-1 combines with J gene TRBJ1-2; TRBD1 might be the D (5 bases). Germline V gene data show CDR1 as MGHDK and CDR2 as SYGVNS. Trimming shortened V by 1 base and J by 10 bases, and 13 bases separated the two germline ends. The CDR3 extends over 13 amino acids. Here the CDR3 DNA reads TGTGCCAGCAGTGAATCACAGGAAAATGACTACACCTTC. Residues: CASSESQENDYTF.

This chain links TRBV15 with TRBJ1-2, with TRBD1 as a possible D gene (5 bases). V was shortened by 0 bases and J by 5 bases, with 10 bases between the two germline ends. Germline CDR1 and CDR2: LNHNV and YYDKDF (reference sequence). The CDR3 covers 14 residues. CDR3 DNA sequence: TGTGCCACCAGCAGAGATAGACAGATTTATGGCTACACCTTC. Protein: CATSRDRQIYGYTF.

This chain connects TRBV29-1 to TRBJ2-7, with D unresolved. Germline V gives CDR1 SQVTM, CDR2 ANQGSEA. The CDR3 spans 13 residues. V was shortened by 4 bases and J by 5 bases, with 15 bases between the two germline ends. The CDR3: CSVAPLMSDEQYF. For the CDR3, the DNA is TGCAGCGTTGCCCCCTTGATGTCGGACGAGCAGTACTTC.

The J gene is TRBJ1-2, the V gene TRBV7-3, with D perhaps TRBD1 (5 bases). Germline values: CDR1 SGHTA, CDR2 FQGTGA. V was cut by 5 bases and J by 3 bases, with 16 bases left in between. This CDR3 region has 15 residues. CDR3 residues: CASSLYAGDYYGYTF. DNA of the CDR3: TGTGCCAGCAGCCTATATGCCGGGGACTACTATGGCTACACCTTC.

In DNA, the CDR3 is TGCGCCAGCAGCCAAGATAGCAGGTCGGGAGGTTTCGCCGGGGAGCTGTTTTTT. Protein sequence: CASSQDSRSGGFAGELFF. V gene TRBV4-1 combines with J gene TRBJ2-2; 7 bases align to TRBD2. The CDR3 is 18 residues long. With V trimmed by 0 bases and J by 6 bases, 13 bases remained unmatched. CDR1 is MGHRA, CDR2 YSYEKL, per germline.

The V call is TRBV29-1, the J call TRBJ1-1, with 7 bases aligning to TRBD1. There are 15 residues in the CDR3. V trimming: 1 base; J trimming: 3 bases; junction bases outside the gene matches: 8. Germline V gene data show CDR1 as SQVTM and CDR2 as ANQGSEA. DNA of the CDR3: TGCAGCGTTGAAGGTAACAGGGGAGAGCACACTGAAGCTTTCTTT. Its translation: CSVEGNRGEHTEAFF.

This chain uses TRBV4-2 with TRBJ2-7; 9 bases line up with TRBD2. Per the germline V gene, CDR1 is LGHNA and CDR2 is YNFKEQ. The junction had 6 bases not matched to a gene; V was cut back by 4 bases and J by 5 bases. The CDR3 is made up of 14 amino acids. CDR3 loop: CASSRIAGEHEQYF. The CDR3 region has the DNA TGTGCCAGCAGCCGGATAGCGGGAGAGCACGAGCAGTACTTC.

This chain uses TRBV30 with TRBJ2-3; a weak D match, TRBD2 (5 bases). The ends were cut back, 4 bases at V and 6 bases at J, with 11 bases in the middle. The CDR3 has 12 amino acids. Germline V lookup: CDR1 GTSNPN, CDR2 SVGIG (reference sequence). The CDR3 nucleotides read TGTGCCTGGAAGGACTCTCGGGATACGCAGTATTTT. Translation: CAWKDSRDTQYF.

The J gene is TRBJ1-4, the V gene TRBV2; perhaps TRBD1 as D (6 bases). This CDR3 region has 16 residues. The V and J ends lost 5 bases and 3 bases respectively, with 16 bases between them. The V gene's germline CDR1 is SNHLY and CDR2 FYNNEI. CDR3 bases: TGTGCCAGCAGTATTTGGGCGGGGGCGCCTAATGAAAAACTGTTTTTT. This codes for CASSIWAGAPNEKLFF.